The 16 T cell receptor beta chains listed next were all sequenced from one sample in a study of blood T cell repertoires in COVID-19. This table comes from immunoSEQ multiplex PCR, and its TCRdb copy is limited to in-frame clones, with some not included. The sample contains hundreds of thousands of clones, about 91% of which appear only once. The sample taken for sequencing was PBMCs or T cells enriched from blood (not recorded which). The receptors were gathered from a young woman who had recovered from COVID-19.

The chain employs TRBV7-2 and TRBJ2-7, with a tentative D call TRBD1 (6 bases). From germline, CDR1 is SGHTA and CDR2 FQGNSA. This CDR3 has 14 amino acids. V lost 0 bases and J lost 8, with 14 bases in between. The CDR3 spells CASSLALDSQKQYF. The CDR3 region has the DNA TGTGCCAGCAGCTTAGCGCTGGACAGTCAGAAGCAGTACTTC. Supplemented by reference TRBV7-2 and TRBJ2-7, the full variable domain reads GAGVSQSPSNKVTEKGKDVELRCDPISGHTALYWYRQSLGQGLEFLIYFQGNSAPDKSGLPSDRFSAERTGGSVSTLTIQRTQQEDSAVYLCASSLALDSQKQYFGPGTRLTVT.

The CDR3, as DNA: TGTGCCAGCAGCCCATGGACGGGGGGTCAGCCCCAGCATTTT. This sequence encodes CASSPWTGGQPQHF. The rearrangement uses TRBV9 and TRBJ1-5; possibly TRBD1 for D (5 bases). The V end lost 4 bases, the J end lost 6 bases, and 14 bases lay between the germline ends. The germline gives CDR1 SGDLS, CDR2 YYNGEE. This CDR3 is built from 14 residues.

The V call is TRBV30, the J call TRBJ2-7; D ambiguous. The CDR3 spans 13 residues. Trimming took 1 base from V and 1 from J, leaving 8 bases between them. Germline-derived CDR1 and CDR2 are GTSNPN and SVGIG (reference sequence). This CDR3 reads CAWSATRSYEQYF. Here the CDR3 DNA reads TGTGCCTGGAGTGCCACGCGATCCTACGAGCAGTACTTC.

The rearrangement uses TRBV19 and TRBJ1-1; the D is unclear. V dropped 7 bases and J dropped 7 bases, with 16 bases sitting between them. The CDR3 has 13 residues. Germline lookup yields CDR1 LNHDA and CDR2 SQIVND (reference sequence). The CDR3: CASTSRSPDEAFF. The CDR3 coding sequence is TGTGCCAGTACCTCCCGAAGCCCCGATGAAGCTTTCTTT.

The V gene is TRBV9, the J gene TRBJ2-5, with a possible D match to TRBD1 (6 bases). The V end was cut by 3 bases, the J end by 6 bases, with 15 bases between. Germline V gene lookup returns CDR1 SGDLS and CDR2 YYNGEE. This CDR3 spans 14 amino acids. The CDR3 region is CASSEKTGPQTQYF. The CDR3 DNA follows: TGTGCCAGCAGCGAAAAGACAGGACCGCAGACCCAGTACTTC.

Comments on this clone: In the same sample, other DNA sequences code for this CDR3. J is TRBJ2-7 and V is TRBV2; 7 bases match TRBD2. J gave up 0 bases and V 3 bases, and 5 bases lay outside the gene matches. CDR3 length: 15 amino acids. The germline CDR1 and CDR2 sequences are SNHLY and FYNNEI. This CDR3 is CASSEGTSDSYEQYF. The CDR3 bases are TGTGCCAGCAGTGAGGGTACTAGCGACTCCTACGAGCAGTACTTC.

This clone was picked up one time. The CDR3 nucleotides are TGCGCCAGCAGCTTGGCCGGGACAGTAAAAGAGACCCAGTACTTC. This gives the protein CASSLAGTVKETQYF. The V and J genes are TRBV5-1 and TRBJ2-5; 7 bases match TRBD1. Germline V gene lookup returns CDR1 SGHRS and CDR2 YFSETQ. The CDR3 covers 15 residues. Trimming removed 0 bases from V and 3 bases from J; junction bases left unmatched: 5.

The chain uses TRBV2 and TRBJ2-6; 7 positions match TRBD1. Per germline, CDR1 SNHLY and CDR2 FYNNEI. Trimming removed 11 bases from V and 2 bases from J; junction bases left unmatched: 15. The CDR3 sequence is 17 residues long. As DNA, the CDR3 is TGTGCCGCATCAGGGGGAACTGGGAACCCTGGGGCCAACGTCCTGACTTTC. Translated: CAASGGTGNPGANVLTF.

This chain uses TRBV25-1 with TRBJ1-2; 7 nucleotides match TRBD1. Germline V lookup: CDR1 MGHDK, CDR2 SYGVNS. The CDR3 spans 12 residues. V trimming: 5 bases; J trimming: 8 bases; junction bases outside the gene matches: 5. The CDR3, as DNA: TGTGCCAGCAGTAGAGTAGGGGGCGGCTACACCTTC. Translated: CASSRVGGGYTF.

The V gene is TRBV12-3 or TRBV12-4, the J gene TRBJ2-7; 7 nucleotides align to TRBD2. J gave up 13 bases and V 5 bases, and 14 bases lay outside the gene matches. There are 13 residues in the CDR3. The CDR3 region has the DNA TGTGCCAGCAGTGTAAACGGGGGGTGGGTGGTTTACTTC. Its protein is CASSVNGGWVVYF.

J is TRBJ2-2 and V is TRBV6-1; the D gene is possibly TRBD1 (5 bases). Trimming shortened V by 2 bases and J by 1 base, and 8 bases separated the two germline ends. The CDR3 is 15 residues long. Germline V CDR1 and CDR2: MNHNS, SASEGT. CDR3 sequence reads: CASSERQGNTGELFF. CDR3 bases: TGTGCCAGCAGTGAAAGGCAGGGGAACACCGGGGAGCTGTTTTTT.

The chain has TRBV4-3 and TRBJ1-3, with TRBD1 as a possible D gene (5 bases). This CDR3 spans 17 amino acids. Trimming cost V 2 bases and J 0 bases, with 14 bases left between them. CDR1 and CDR2 from the germline V gene are LGHNA and YSLEER. The CDR3 reads CASSQLTGPTSGNTIYF. The CDR3 bases are TGCGCCAGCAGCCAATTAACAGGACCAACCTCTGGAAACACCATATATTTT.

This chain joins TRBV2 and TRBJ1-1; TRBD1 agrees at 7 bases. The V segment lost 6 bases and the J segment 2 bases; nucleotides outside the gene matches: 9. This CDR3 has 15 amino acids. Looked up from germline, CDR1 is SNHLY and CDR2 is FYNNEI. The CDR3 loop reads CASRLGTVSNTEAFF. The CDR3 DNA sequence: TGTGCCAGCAGACTAGGGACAGTCAGTAACACTGAAGCTTTCTTT.

This chain connects TRBV14 to TRBJ2-1; perhaps TRBD2 as D (6 bases). Germline loops: CDR1 SGHDN, CDR2 FVKESK. This CDR3 spans 18 amino acids. The ends were cut back, 0 bases at V and 0 bases at J, with 15 bases in the middle. The CDR3 sequence is CASSQEDPGASSYNEQFF. For the CDR3, the DNA is TGTGCCAGCAGCCAAGAGGATCCGGGAGCCAGCTCCTACAATGAGCAGTTCTTC.

The chain employs TRBV5-4 and TRBJ1-1, with D maybe TRBD1 (5 bases). The CDR3 has 16 amino acids. V gave up 4 bases and J gave up 0 bases, with 16 bases separating them. The germline CDR1 and CDR2 sequences are SGHNT and YYREEE (reference sequence). The CDR3 here is CASSGKNRLMNTEAFF. The CDR3 DNA reads as TGTGCCAGCAGCGGAAAGAACAGGTTAATGAACACTGAAGCTTTCTTT.

The chain links TRBV10-3 to TRBJ2-3; the D gene is possibly TRBD1 (5 bases). CDR1 and CDR2 from the germline V gene are ENHRY and SYGVKD. V lost 0 bases, J lost 2 bases, and 9 bases lay in between. This CDR3 has 15 amino acids. CDR3 amino acids: CAISESRTTTDTQYF. The CDR3 region has the DNA TGTGCCATCAGTGAGTCGCGGACAACCACAGATACGCAGTATTTT.